The clone carrying this T cell receptor (beta chain) occurred many times. Its antigen is still unknown. This entry belongs to a study of glioma-infiltrating T cells. Study-wide findings and caveats: Very few CDR3 sequences were shared between tissue and blood.

Unmatched junction bases numbered 12, after V lost 11 bases and J lost 6 bases. The CDR3 is made up of 14 amino acids. Germline CDR1 is WSHSY and CDR2 is SAAADI. TCR alpha and beta CDR3 regions were amplified from RNA using iRepertoire nested multiplex PCR. For one-step reverse transcription and amplification, roughly 100-400 ng of tissue mRNA or PBMC total RNA was used. Each CDR3 protein gets one entry after TCRdb re-called the multiplex PCR reads with MiXCR. Found here are about 190,000 distinct CDR3 sequences, around 30% of them singletons; the top ten hold around 20%. The receptor was isolated from a human donor with low-grade glioma or glioblastoma, undergoing nonglioma brain surgery, or in good health (not recorded which). The sequenced sample consisted of glioma tissue, nonneoplastic brain tissue, or PBMCs (not recorded which). The chain is built from TRBV10-2 and TRBJ2-1; TRBD2 aligns across 8 bases. In nucleotides, the CDR3 is TGCGCCGTATCACCCGGGACTAGACTCAATGAGCAGTTCTTC. Its protein product is CAVSPGTRLNEQFF.